The rows below give T cell receptor beta chains drawn from one sample of a study of cytomegalovirus exposure and HLA in healthy donors. The method was immunoSEQ multiplex PCR; TCRdb's version includes in-frame clones alone and lacks a portion of them. The table shows about 160,000 clones, with 95% to 97% occurring only once. Sequencing was carried out using PBMCs. These receptors originate from a young woman in good health and CMV-seronegative. Both conserved end residues are part of each CDR3. Each record gives: D gene, clone size, CDR3 length, V gene, J gene, CDR3 protein, CDR3 DNA. A D gene is named only where the DNA matches it firmly. Size is stated for part of the rows, as once, few or many counts, or as a class when the clone is expanded.

D: -; size: -; length: 14; V: TRBV7-8; J: TRBJ2-7; CDR3: CASSLALFGSEQYF; DNA: TGTGCCAGCAGCTTAGCGCTCTTCGGTTCCGAGCAGTACTTC
D: -; size: -; length: 14; V: TRBV19; J: TRBJ1-2; CDR3: CASRGLGPNYGYTF; DNA: TGTGCCAGTAGGGGGCTCGGGCCCAACTATGGCTACACCTTC
D: TRBD1; size: -; length: 13; V: TRBV19; J: TRBJ2-5; CDR3: CASRDRDRETQYF; DNA: TGTGCCAGTAGGGACAGGGATCGAGAGACCCAGTACTTC
D: TRBD1; size: -; length: 15; V: TRBV6-1; J: TRBJ1-2; CDR3: CASRDSGTGVFGYTF; DNA: TGTGCCAGCAGGGATTCCGGGACAGGGGTATTCGGCTACACCTTC
D: -; size: -; length: 17; V: TRBV4-2; J: TRBJ1-3; CDR3: CASSQTQGRISGNTIYF; DNA: TGTGCCAGCAGCCAAACCCAGGGGAGAATCTCTGGAAACACCATATATTTT
D: TRBD1; size: -; length: 15; V: TRBV27; J: TRBJ2-7; CDR3: CASSPWTGGPYEQYF; DNA: TGTGCCAGCAGTCCTTGGACAGGGGGTCCTTACGAGCAGTACTTC
D: -; size: -; length: 14; V: TRBV5-1; J: TRBJ1-2; CDR3: CASSPGQQNYGYTF; DNA: TGCGCCAGCAGCCCCGGACAGCAAAACTATGGCTACACCTTC
D: TRBD2; size: -; length: 11; V: TRBV20-1; J: TRBJ2-1; CDR3: CSATGTNGRFF; DNA: TGCAGTGCCACCGGGACTAACGGTCGGTTCTTC
D: TRBD2; size: -; length: 14; V: TRBV6-4; J: TRBJ2-3; CDR3: CASSERGGEDTQYF; DNA: TGTGCCAGCAGTGAGCGGGGGGGTGAAGATACGCAGTATTTT
D: TRBD2; size: -; length: 16; V: TRBV7-6; J: TRBJ2-7; CDR3: CASSLGVGGGGYEQYF; DNA: TGTGCCAGCAGCTTAGGGGTCGGCGGGGGGGGCTACGAGCAGTACTTC
D: TRBD1; size: -; length: 13; V: TRBV25-1; J: TRBJ2-7; CDR3: CASRDGTAYEQYF; DNA: TGTGCCAGCAGGGATGGGACAGCCTACGAGCAGTACTTC
D: -; size: -; length: 15; V: TRBV5-1; J: TRBJ1-5; CDR3: CASSFGTGGNQPQHF; DNA: TGCGCCAGCAGCTTCGGCACCGGGGGCAATCAGCCCCAGCATTTT
D: TRBD1; size: -; length: 14; V: TRBV19; J: TRBJ2-5; CDR3: CASSPGTGGYNRYF; DNA: TGTGCCAGTAGTCCCGGGACAGGGGGTTACAATAGGTACTTC
D: -; size: once; length: 15; V: TRBV19; J: TRBJ2-1; CDR3: CASRTLTAAYNEQFF; DNA: TGTGCCAGTAGAACTCTGACTGCCGCCTACAATGAGCAGTTCTTC
D: -; size: few; length: 12; V: TRBV7-9; J: TRBJ2-7; CDR3: CASSSQGYEQYF; DNA: TGTGCCAGCAGCTCCCAGGGTTACGAGCAGTACTTC
D: TRBD1; size: -; length: 17; V: TRBV7-2; J: TRBJ2-7; CDR3: CASSLAEGTGSFYEQYF; DNA: TGTGCCAGCAGCTTAGCTGAAGGGACAGGTTCGTTCTACGAGCAGTACTTC
D: TRBD1; size: -; length: 15; V: TRBV19; J: TRBJ2-7; CDR3: CASSPGQGSSYEQYF; DNA: TGTGCCAGTAGTCCCGGACAGGGAAGCTCCTACGAGCAGTACTTC
D: TRBD1; size: -; length: 15; V: TRBV15; J: TRBJ1-6; CDR3: CATSRGTGDNSPLHF; DNA: TGTGCCACCAGCAGAGGGACAGGAGATAATTCACCCCTCCACTTT
D: TRBD2; size: -; length: 13; V: TRBV6-5; J: TRBJ2-3; CDR3: CASRRGASDTQYF; DNA: TGTGCCAGCAGGCGGGGGGCCTCGGATACGCAGTATTTT
D: TRBD1; size: -; length: 14; V: TRBV5-4; J: TRBJ2-3; CDR3: CATLGQGPTDTQYF; DNA: TGTGCCACCTTAGGACAGGGCCCCACAGATACGCAGTATTTT
D: TRBD1; size: -; length: 18; V: TRBV7-3; J: TRBJ1-1; CDR3: CASSPGPGTGTMNTEAFF; DNA: TGTGCCAGCAGCCCTGGCCCCGGGACAGGGACCATGAACACTGAAGCTTTCTTT
D: TRBD1; size: -; length: 14; V: TRBV19; J: TRBJ1-1; CDR3: CASTLGQGLAEAFF; DNA: TGTGCCAGTACCCTGGGACAGGGTCTGGCTGAAGCTTTCTTT